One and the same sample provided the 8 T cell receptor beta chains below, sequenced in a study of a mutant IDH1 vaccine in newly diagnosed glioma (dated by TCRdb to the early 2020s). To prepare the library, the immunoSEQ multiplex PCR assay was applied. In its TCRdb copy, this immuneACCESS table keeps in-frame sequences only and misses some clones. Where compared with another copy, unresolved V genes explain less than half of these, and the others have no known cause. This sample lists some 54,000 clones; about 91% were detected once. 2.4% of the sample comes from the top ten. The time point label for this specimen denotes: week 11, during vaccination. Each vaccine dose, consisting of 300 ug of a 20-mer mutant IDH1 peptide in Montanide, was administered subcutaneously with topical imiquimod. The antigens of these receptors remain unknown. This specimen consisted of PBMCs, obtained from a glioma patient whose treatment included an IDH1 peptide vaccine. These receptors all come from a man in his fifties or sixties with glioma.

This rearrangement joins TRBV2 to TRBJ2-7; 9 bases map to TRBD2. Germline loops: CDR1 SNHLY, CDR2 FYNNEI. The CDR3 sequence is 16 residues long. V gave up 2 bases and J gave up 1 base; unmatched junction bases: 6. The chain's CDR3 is CASSESGGKGSYEQYF. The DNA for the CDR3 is TGTGCCAGCAGTGAAAGCGGGGGGAAGGGGTCCTACGAGCAGTACTTC.

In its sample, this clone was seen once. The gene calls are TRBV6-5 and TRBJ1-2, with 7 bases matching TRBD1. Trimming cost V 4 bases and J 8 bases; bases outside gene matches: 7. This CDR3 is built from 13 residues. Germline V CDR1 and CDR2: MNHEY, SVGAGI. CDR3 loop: CASSSGGELGYTF. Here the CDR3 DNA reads TGTGCCAGCAGTTCAGGGGGGGAACTCGGCTACACCTTC.

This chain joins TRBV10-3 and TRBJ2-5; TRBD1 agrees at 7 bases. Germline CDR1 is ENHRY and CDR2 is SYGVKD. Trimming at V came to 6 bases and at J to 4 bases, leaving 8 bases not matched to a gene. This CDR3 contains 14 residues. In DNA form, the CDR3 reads TGTGCCATCAGCCTAGGGGGCAGGAGAGAGACCCAGTACTTC. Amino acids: CAISLGGRRETQYF.

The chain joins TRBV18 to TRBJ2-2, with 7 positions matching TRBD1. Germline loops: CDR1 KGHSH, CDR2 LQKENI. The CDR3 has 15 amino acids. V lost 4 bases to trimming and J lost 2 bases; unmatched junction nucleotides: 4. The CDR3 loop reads CASSLGTANTGELFF. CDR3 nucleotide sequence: TGTGCCAGCTCACTAGGGACAGCCAACACCGGGGAGCTGTTTTTT.

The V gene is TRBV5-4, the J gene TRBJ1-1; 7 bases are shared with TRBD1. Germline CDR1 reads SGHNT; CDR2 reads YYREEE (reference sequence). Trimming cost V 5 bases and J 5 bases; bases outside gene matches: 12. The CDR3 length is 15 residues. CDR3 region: CASSLPEGAQTEAFF. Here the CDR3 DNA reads TGTGCCAGCAGTTTGCCTGAGGGGGCGCAAACTGAAGCTTTCTTT.

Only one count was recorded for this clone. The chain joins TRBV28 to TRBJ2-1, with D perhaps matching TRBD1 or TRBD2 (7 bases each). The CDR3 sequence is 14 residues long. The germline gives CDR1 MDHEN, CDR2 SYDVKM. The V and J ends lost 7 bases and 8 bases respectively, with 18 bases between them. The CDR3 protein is CASKSWGGGDEQFF. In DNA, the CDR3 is TGTGCCAGCAAGAGTTGGGGAGGGGGCGATGAGCAGTTCTTC.

In DNA, the CDR3 is TGTGCCAGCAGCTTAGTCGGGGGCTACGAGCAGTACTTC. Translated, it gives CASSLVGGYEQYF. V and J are TRBV7-9 and TRBJ2-7; tentatively, D is TRBD2 (6 bases). Germline loops: CDR1 SEHNR, CDR2 FQNEAQ (reference sequence). V was clipped by 1 base and J by 3 bases, with 7 bases between them. The CDR3 extends over 13 amino acids.

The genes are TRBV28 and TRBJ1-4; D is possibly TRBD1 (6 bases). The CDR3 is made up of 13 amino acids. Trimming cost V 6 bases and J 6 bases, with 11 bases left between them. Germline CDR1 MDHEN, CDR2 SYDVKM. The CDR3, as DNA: TGTGCCAGCAGAACAGGGCTCGATGAAAAACTGTTTTTT. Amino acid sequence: CASRTGLDEKLFF. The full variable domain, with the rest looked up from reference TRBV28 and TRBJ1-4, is DVKVTQSSRYLVKRTGEKVFLECVQDMDHENMFWYRQDPGLGLRLIYFSYDVKMKEKGDIPEGYSVSREKKERFSLILESASTNQTSMYLCASRTGLDEKLFFGSGTQLSVL.